This T cell receptor (beta chain) derives from a study of cytotoxic CD8 clonotypes in ibrutinib-treated CLL. Study background: Response sampling occurred after a median roughly 11 months of treatment (range 6 to 36).

Sequenced by immunoSEQ multiplex PCR; TCRdb stores in-frame clones only, minus some. The sample has about 310,000 clones, roughly 80% seen once. Material: PBMCs, obtained before ibrutinib treatment. The clonotype comes from a human donor with chronic lymphocytic leukemia.

In DNA form, the CDR3 reads TGTGCCAGTAGTAAGACCCGACAAGAACCAGACGGGGATACGCAGTATTTT. Translation gives CASSKTRQEPDGDTQYF. V gene TRBV19 combines with J gene TRBJ2-3; D gene unclear. The CDR3 has 17 amino acids. V was pared by 4 bases and J by 6 bases, with 23 bases between. CDR1 is LNHDA, CDR2 SQIVND, per germline (reference sequence).